Following are 32 T cell receptor beta chains from one sample sequenced in a study of response to subunit inactivated influenza vaccine. TCRdb re-derived calls from the RT-PCR reads in MiXCR, one entry per CDR3 protein. The top ten hold approximately 7.6% of the sample, which has 590,000 or so distinct CDR3 sequences, 14% seen once. Material: PBMCs from blood, obtained around 15 days before vaccination. Receptors were obtained from a man aged 45 to 65 who received an inactivated influenza vaccine.

In this sample, this clonotype turned up a few times. The V and J genes are TRBV5-1 and TRBJ2-7; no clear D. Trimming cost V 4 bases and J 3 bases, with 14 bases left between them. This CDR3 spans 14 amino acids. Per germline, CDR1 SGHRS and CDR2 YFSETQ. As DNA, the CDR3 is TGCGCCAGCAGCCCACAGAGGCAAAGCTACGAGCAGTACTTC. It translates to CASSPQRQSYEQYF.

V usage is TRBV7-8 and J usage is TRBJ2-1; weak D call: TRBD2 (6 bases). Trimming shortened V by 1 base and J by 1 base, and 11 bases separated the two germline ends. This CDR3 is built from 16 residues. The germline V gene encodes CDR1 SGHVS and CDR2 FQNEAQ. The CDR3 reads CASSLGGGISYNEQFF. The DNA for the CDR3 is TGTGCCAGCAGCTTAGGGGGCGGGATTTCCTACAATGAGCAGTTCTTC.

The chain has TRBV12-3 or TRBV12-4 and TRBJ1-2, with D possibly matching TRBD1 (5 bases). V lost 1 base and J 6 bases, leaving 9 bases between the germline ends. The CDR3 spans 13 residues. The CDR3 region is CASSLGGLNGYTF. CDR3 DNA: TGTGCCAGCAGTTTAGGGGGGTTGAATGGCTACACCTTC.

This clonotype was seen only a few times. This chain joins TRBV11-2 and TRBJ1-6; weak D call: TRBD1 (6 bases). CDR1 and CDR2 (germline): SGHAT, FQNNGV. V lost 4 bases, J lost 8 bases, and 18 bases lay in between. This CDR3 comprises 16 residues. The CDR3 is CASSSLRGGADSPLHF. In nucleotides, the CDR3 is TGTGCCAGCAGCTCCTTAAGGGGGGGTGCCGATTCACCCCTCCACTTT.

The chain is built from TRBV29-1 and TRBJ1-1; D is perhaps TRBD1 (6 bases). There are 15 residues in the CDR3. CDR1 is SQVTM and CDR2 is ANQGSEA in the germline V gene. V gave up 5 bases and J gave up 1 base, with 17 bases separating them. In DNA, the CDR3 is TGCAGCGTTTGGGGGCTCTTCGCCGGGAACACTGAAGCTTTCTTT. Its translation: CSVWGLFAGNTEAFF.

This clonotype was seen more than once but under ten times. The genes are TRBV9 and TRBJ1-3; D is uncertain. The ends were cut back, 0 bases at V and 0 bases at J, with 7 bases in the middle. There are 15 residues in the CDR3. CDR1 and CDR2 (germline): SGDLS, YYNGEE. This CDR3 is CASSVDDFSGNTIYF. The CDR3 region has the DNA TGTGCCAGCAGCGTAGACGATTTCTCTGGAAACACCATATATTTT.

Only a few counts were recorded for this clonotype. The chain couples TRBV12-3 or TRBV12-4 to TRBJ1-4; D is ambiguous. The CDR3 spans 16 residues. The V gene lost 5 bases and the J gene lost 2 bases, with 15 bases spanning the gap. Written as DNA, the CDR3 is TGTGCCAGCAGTAACTTTTGGAGGGCCACTAATGAAAAACTGTTTTTT. Translating it yields CASSNFWRATNEKLFF.

The gene calls are TRBV5-1 and TRBJ2-1, with a possible D match to TRBD1 (6 bases). The ends were cut back, 4 bases at V and 9 bases at J, with 11 bases in the middle. Germline V gene lookup returns CDR1 SGHRS and CDR2 YFSETQ. The CDR3 covers 12 residues. The CDR3 DNA is TGCGCCAGCAGCGTTACAGGGAGTGAGCAGTTCTTC. Translation: CASSVTGSEQFF.

This clonotype showed up just a few times. The CDR3: CASSRGTSLGIETQYF. In DNA, the CDR3 is TGCGCCAGCAGCAGAGGGACCTCGCTGGGGATAGAGACCCAGTACTTC. The genes are TRBV5-1 and TRBJ2-5; the D call may be TRBD1 or TRBD2 (5 bases each). Per the germline V gene, CDR1 is SGHRS and CDR2 is YFSETQ. The V and J ends lost 4 bases and 4 bases respectively, with 20 bases between them. The length of the CDR3 is 16 residues. The entire variable domain, with the rest obtained from reference TRBV5-1 and TRBJ2-5, is as follows: KAGVTQTPRYLIKTRGQQVTLSCSPISGHRSVSWYQQTPGQGLQFLFEYFSETQRNKGNFPGRFSGRQFSNSRSEMNVSTLELGDSALYLCASSRGTSLGIETQYFGPGTRLLVL.

This clonotype was seen repeatedly, ten times or more. The chain is built from TRBV12-3 or TRBV12-4 and TRBJ1-5; a weak D match, TRBD1 (6 bases). The germline V and J ends were trimmed by 2 bases and 1 base, with 9 bases remaining between them. CDR3 size: 15 residues. DNA of the CDR3: TGTGCCAGCAGTTTAAGGGGGGCGAGCAATCAGCCCCAGCATTTT. Translated, it gives CASSLRGASNQPQHF.

The genes are TRBV11-2 and TRBJ2-7; D ambiguous. Trimming took off 1 base at V and 3 bases at J, with 16 bases between the two ends. The CDR3 is 16 amino acids. The germline gives CDR1 SGHAT, CDR2 FQNNGV. This CDR3 reads CASSLGPSPLYYEQYF. In nucleotides, the CDR3 is TGTGCCAGCAGCTTAGGGCCGTCGCCGTTATACTACGAGCAGTACTTC.

This clonotype was detected a few times. The chain joins TRBV28 to TRBJ2-7; 8 nucleotides align to TRBD2. The V gene end was trimmed by 6 bases and the J gene end by 6 bases; junction bases not matched to a gene: 7. Germline V gene sequence: CDR1 MDHEN, CDR2 SYDVKM. The CDR3 sequence is 13 residues long. Written as DNA, the CDR3 is TGTGCCAGCAGCCCCGGGGGGGCTCTCGAGCAGTACTTC. Encoded protein: CASSPGGALEQYF.

The chain recombines TRBV27 with TRBJ2-3; a possible D gene is TRBD1 (5 bases). Trimming shortened V by 2 bases and J by 5 bases, and 14 bases separated the two germline ends. CDR3 length: 15 residues. Germline CDR1 reads MNHEY; CDR2 reads SMNVEV (reference sequence). Written as DNA, the CDR3 is TGTGCCAGCAGTTTACAGCCAGGGCTTGGAGATACGCAGTATTTT. It codes for CASSLQPGLGDTQYF.

The chain is built from TRBV6-2 or TRBV6-3 and TRBJ1-5; TRBD1 might be the D (5 bases). The CDR3 sequence is 13 residues long. Deletions cut 5 bases from V and 5 bases from J, with 10 bases between. CDR1 and CDR2 (germline): MNHEY, SVGEGT. The CDR3 bases are TGTGCCAGCAGTCCGGGGACGTATCAGCCCCAGCATTTT. Translation: CASSPGTYQPQHF.

The chain couples TRBV5-5 to TRBJ2-1, with unresolved D. The CDR3 extends over 12 amino acids. Germline V gene sequence: CDR1 SGHKS, CDR2 YYEKEE (reference sequence). Deletions cut 3 bases from V and 5 bases from J, with 6 bases between. CDR3 sequence (DNA): TGTGCCAGCAGCTCCTTCGACAATGAGCAGTTCTTC. The encoded protein is CASSSFDNEQFF.

This clonotype was seen ten or more times. The rearrangement joins TRBV3-1 to TRBJ1-2; possible D gene TRBD1, 6 bases. V was cut by 7 bases and J by 6 bases, with 24 bases left in between. Germline V lookup: CDR1 LGHDT, CDR2 YNNKEL (reference sequence). This CDR3 is 16 amino acids long. This CDR3 is CASTTSILTGRNGYTF. For the CDR3, the DNA is TGTGCCAGCACCACCAGCATTTTAACAGGGAGAAATGGCTACACCTTC.

The chain links TRBV5-1 to TRBJ2-3; tentatively, D is TRBD2 (6 bases). The CDR3 totals 13 residues. The V gene's germline CDR1 is SGHRS and CDR2 YFSETQ. The V and J ends lost 5 bases and 9 bases respectively, with 16 bases between them. CDR3 nucleotide sequence: TGCGCCAGCAGATTGACTAGTTCTGAAACGCAGTATTTT. Its protein product is CASRLTSSETQYF.

This chain joins TRBV6-1 and TRBJ2-1; possibly TRBD2 for D (5 bases). V was shortened by 1 base and J by 7 bases, with 8 bases between the two germline ends. This CDR3 is built from 13 residues. CDR1 is MNHNS, CDR2 SASEGT, per germline. DNA of the CDR3: TGTGCCAGCAGTGAAGTTAGGGAGAATGAGCAGTTCTTC. This gives the protein CASSEVRENEQFF.

Written as DNA, the CDR3 is TGTGCCAGCAGCATATTTCCGGGACGCCGGGGGGGCCCGACGGGTACAGATACGCAGTATTTT. Translation: CASSIFPGRRGGPTGTDTQYF. The V call is TRBV28, the J call TRBJ2-3; TRBD2 matches at 8 bases. Germline values: CDR1 MDHEN, CDR2 SYDVKM. The trim removed 6 bases at V and 3 bases at J, leaving 26 bases unmatched. The CDR3 is 21 residues long. Full variable domain (outside the CDR3, taken from reference TRBV28 and TRBJ2-3): DVKVTQSSRYLVKRTGEKVFLECVQDMDHENMFWYRQDPGLGLRLIYFSYDVKMKEKGDIPEGYSVSREKKERFSLILESASTNQTSMYLCASSIFPGRRGGPTGTDTQYFGPGTRLTVL.

This clonotype was seen repeatedly, ten times or more. The chain joins TRBV5-1 to TRBJ2-7; 11 positions match TRBD2. The CDR3 sequence is 14 residues long. The germline gives CDR1 SGHRS, CDR2 YFSETQ. With V trimmed by 3 bases and J by 4 bases, 3 bases remained unmatched. The CDR3 region has the DNA TGCGCCAGCAGCTCAGGGACTAGCGGATACGAGCAGTACTTC. The encoded protein is CASSSGTSGYEQYF.

The J gene is TRBJ1-2, the V gene TRBV6-2 or TRBV6-3; D remains ambiguous. The CDR3 covers 14 residues. Germline assignment: CDR1 MNHEY and CDR2 SVGEGT. V dropped 6 bases and J dropped 4 bases, with 15 bases sitting between them. This chain's CDR3 is CASRTSPGSYGYTF. CDR3 bases: TGTGCCAGCAGGACATCCCCCGGCAGCTATGGCTACACCTTC.

This clonotype was counted only a few times. V is TRBV6-2 or TRBV6-3 and J is TRBJ2-7; 14 bases agree with TRBD2. V lost 6 bases to trimming and J lost 1 base; unmatched junction nucleotides: 8. Germline V CDR1 and CDR2: MNHEY, SVGEGT. This CDR3 is 17 amino acids long. This chain's CDR3 is CASRSPGLAGASYEQYF. The CDR3 bases are TGTGCCAGCAGATCCCCGGGACTAGCGGGAGCGTCCTACGAGCAGTACTTC.

This clonotype was detected ten times or more. The chain combines TRBV7-2 with TRBJ2-7; the D is unclear. The V gene's germline CDR1 is SGHTA and CDR2 FQGNSA. V was shortened by 2 bases and J by 6 bases, with 5 bases between the two germline ends. The CDR3 contains 11 residues. CDR3 DNA: TGTGCCAGCAGCTTATGGGGCGAGCAGTACTTC. It codes for CASSLWGEQYF. Looking up the rest from reference TRBV7-2 and TRBJ2-7 gives the full variable domain: GAGVSQSPSNKVTEKGKDVELRCDPISGHTALYWYRQSLGQGLEFLIYFQGNSAPDKSGLPSDRFSAERTGGSVSTLTIQRTQQEDSAVYLCASSLWGEQYFGPGTRLTVT.

The table lists this clonotype with many counts. The V gene is TRBV3-1, the J gene TRBJ1-2; possible D gene TRBD1, 6 bases. There are 17 residues in the CDR3. CDR1 and CDR2 (germline): LGHDT, YNNKEL (reference sequence). The V end was cut by 4 bases, the J end by 2 bases, with 20 bases between. The CDR3 nucleotides read TGTGCCAGCAGCCTTTCAAGGGGGGAGGCCATAAACTATGGCTACACCTTC. This gives the protein CASSLSRGEAINYGYTF.

This clonotype has at least ten counts. In DNA, the CDR3 is TGCAGCGCCGTAGCGTACACAGATACGCAGTATTTT. Translating it yields CSAVAYTDTQYF. The chain employs TRBV29-1 and TRBJ2-3; perhaps TRBD2 as D (5 bases). V was clipped by 7 bases and J by 2 bases, with 10 bases between them. The length of the CDR3 is 12 residues. In germline, CDR1 is SQVTM, CDR2 ANQGSEA.

The J gene is TRBJ2-7, the V gene TRBV11-2; D is possibly TRBD2 (5 bases). V lost 2 bases and J 3 bases, leaving 14 bases between the germline ends. Germline values: CDR1 SGHAT, CDR2 FQNNGV. This CDR3 region has 15 residues. CDR3 amino acids: CASSLRLTGNYEQYF. The CDR3 DNA sequence: TGTGCCAGCAGCTTACGCTTGACGGGGAACTACGAGCAGTACTTC.

The gene calls are TRBV11-2 and TRBJ2-3; no firm D call. V was clipped by 1 base and J by 0 bases, with 8 bases between them. Germline assignment: CDR1 SGHAT and CDR2 FQNNGV. The length of the CDR3 is 15 residues. The CDR3 nucleotides are TGTGCCAGCAGCTTAGGAGTCCTTAGCACAGATACGCAGTATTTT. Residues: CASSLGVLSTDTQYF.

This clonotype was counted between two and nine times. The chain employs TRBV20-1 and TRBJ2-1; TRBD2 aligns across 13 bases. The CDR3 spans 18 residues. V lost 6 bases and J lost 8; bases outside the gene matches: 19. Germline assignment: CDR1 DFQATT and CDR2 SNEGSKA (reference sequence). The CDR3 region is CSASPGPGRLAGGDEQFF. In DNA form, the CDR3 reads TGCAGTGCCTCACCGGGACCAGGGAGACTAGCGGGAGGAGATGAGCAGTTCTTC.

The chain links TRBV5-5 to TRBJ2-2; D is uncertain. Germline V CDR1 and CDR2: SGHKS, YYEKEE (reference sequence). The length of the CDR3 is 14 residues. Deletions cut 3 bases from V and 5 bases from J, with 11 bases between. The CDR3 bases are TGTGCCAGCAGCTCCGTTTTTGGAACCGGGGAGCTGTTTTTT. Protein: CASSSVFGTGELFF.

J is TRBJ1-2 and V is TRBV28; maybe TRBD1 (5 bases). There are 14 residues in the CDR3. V lost 6 bases and J lost 12, with 23 bases in between. The germline V gene has CDR1 MDHEN and CDR2 SYDVKM. The CDR3 protein is CASSMAGGRWLHTF. The CDR3 DNA is TGTGCCAGCAGCATGGCCGGGGGAAGATGGCTACACACCTTC.

This clonotype was seen at least ten times. The chain carries TRBV21-1 and TRBJ2-1; TRBD1, as called in the table, went unchecked against the DNA. TRBV21-1 is marked as a pseudogene. The CDR3 consists of 15 residues. The CDR3 DNA follows: TGTGCCAGCAGCAAAGGGGGGGTGCGGGGAAATGAGCAGTTCTTC. Protein sequence: CASSKGGVRGNEQFF.

The table lists this clonotype with many counts. The V and J genes are TRBV29-1 and TRBJ1-1; TRBD1 might be the D (5 bases). Trimming removed 3 bases at V and 5 bases at J, with 7 bases between. The CDR3 consists of 11 residues. From germline, CDR1 is SQVTM and CDR2 ANQGSEA. The CDR3 coding sequence is TGCAGCGTTGACAGGGATACTGAAGCTTTCTTT. Amino acid sequence: CSVDRDTEAFF.